This entry lists 10 T cell receptor beta chains sequenced from one sample in a study of T cells in Graves' hyperthyroidism and ophthalmopathy. RNA transcripts gave rise to amplified TCR beta CDR3 regions. When the TCR CDR3 underwent first-round RT-PCR, the HTBI primer set was used. TCRdb re-analysed the multiplex PCR reads in MiXCR, keeping a single row per CDR3 protein. The top ten hold approximately 4.2% of the sample, which has 550,000 to 700,000 distinct CDR3 sequences, roughly 15% seen once. Material: blood. These receptors came from a woman aged 40-49 years with Graves' ophthalmopathy.

The chain is built from TRBV7-8 and TRBJ1-3; D remains ambiguous. V lost 1 base, J lost 7 bases, and 14 bases lay in between. Germline V gene data show CDR1 as SGHVS and CDR2 as FQNEAQ. The CDR3 sequence is 15 residues long. The CDR3 nucleotides read TGTGCCAGCAGCTTAGTTCCCGCCAATCGGAACACCATATATTTT. Translation gives CASSLVPANRNTIYF.

This clonotype was recorded at least ten times. This chain joins TRBV2 and TRBJ2-2, with D maybe TRBD1 (6 bases). CDR1 and CDR2 from the germline V gene are SNHLY and FYNNEI. V lost 4 bases to trimming and J lost 0 bases, with 27 bases between them. CDR3 length equals 21 residues. CDR3 protein: CASSARPFDFGTPTNTGELFF. CDR3 nucleotide sequence: TGTGCCAGCAGTGCCCGCCCATTTGATTTTGGGACACCTACGAACACCGGGGAGCTGTTTTTT.

This clonotype showed up many times. V and J are TRBV19 and TRBJ2-2; 11 positions match TRBD1. Germline loops: CDR1 LNHDA, CDR2 SQIVND (reference sequence). CDR3 length: 19 amino acids. The J segment lost 5 bases and the V segment lost 6 bases, leaving 17 bases of the junction unmatched. CDR3 residues: CASRYTTGTGGSRTGELFF. In DNA form, the CDR3 reads TGTGCCAGTAGATATACAACCGGGACAGGGGGTTCTAGGACCGGGGAGCTGTTTTTT.

This clonotype showed up just a few times. The rearrangement links TRBV18 to TRBJ2-5, with TRBD2 matching over 7 bases. Germline CDR1 and CDR2: KGHSH and LQKENI. V shed 6 bases and J 5 bases; nucleotides not matched to a gene: 6. This CDR3 is 13 amino acids long. CDR3 coding DNA: TGTGCCAGCTCCTCCGCGGGAGTCGAGACCCAGTACTTC. It is translated as CASSSAGVETQYF.

The sample holds many counts of this clonotype. The chain couples TRBV7-8 to TRBJ1-5, with TRBD1 identical over 7 bases. V shed 4 bases, J shed 4 bases, and the junction held 10 bases outside the gene matches. CDR1 and CDR2 from the germline V gene are SGHVS and FQNEAQ. The CDR3 loop spans 16 amino acids. The CDR3 sequence: CASSSTTRQGNQPQHF. The CDR3 DNA reads as TGTGCCAGCAGCTCCACGACTAGACAGGGAAATCAGCCCCAGCATTTT.

This clonotype was observed a few times. This chain joins TRBV12-3 or TRBV12-4 and TRBJ1-6; D unclear. This CDR3 has 13 residues. V gave up 3 bases and J gave up 10 bases, with 10 bases separating them. CDR3 DNA sequence: TGTGCCAGCAGTTTTGGGGTTCCCTCACCCCTCCACTTT. Amino acid sequence: CASSFGVPSPLHF.

This clonotype was recorded at least ten times. The CDR3 sequence is CASSWGQGPSEQYF. CDR3 nucleotides: TGTGCCAGCAGTTGGGGACAGGGCCCGTCCGAGCAGTACTTC. The chain recombines TRBV6-5 with TRBJ2-7; 9 nucleotides match TRBD1. CDR1 and CDR2 from the germline V gene are MNHEY and SVGAGI. The V segment lost 4 bases and the J segment 6 bases; nucleotides outside the gene matches: 7. The CDR3 sequence is 14 residues long.

This clonotype was picked up many times. J is TRBJ1-1 and V is TRBV28; D not certain. The ends were cut back, 2 bases at V and 1 base at J, with 17 bases in the middle. Germline V gives CDR1 MDHEN, CDR2 SYDVKM. CDR3 size: 17 residues. The CDR3 reads CASSLVGGATKNTEAFF. As DNA, the CDR3 is TGTGCCAGCAGTTTAGTTGGAGGCGCAACCAAGAACACTGAAGCTTTCTTT.

This clonotype was counted many times. The rearrangement uses TRBV20-1 and TRBJ2-5; no firm D call. Germline CDR1 DFQATT, CDR2 SNEGSKA (reference sequence). Trimming stripped 0 bases from V and 3 bases from J, with 14 bases between. The CDR3 covers 15 residues. The DNA of the CDR3 is TGCAGTGCTAGAGATCTGGCAAAGGCCGAAGAGACCCAGTACTTC. Protein: CSARDLAKAEETQYF.

This clonotype was detected many times. V usage is TRBV20-1 and J usage is TRBJ2-7; D gene unclear. The V end was cut by 5 bases, the J end by 1 base, with 18 bases between. Germline CDR1 reads DFQATT; CDR2 reads SNEGSKA (reference sequence). This CDR3 region has 15 residues. The CDR3 reads CSAGNHYDGSYEQYF. In DNA form, the CDR3 reads TGCAGTGCTGGGAATCATTACGACGGGTCCTACGAGCAGTACTTC.